Described below is a single T cell receptor beta chain sequence and its context. Its specificity is not known. These data are taken from a study of Siglec-9 on CD8 T cells in melanoma. Points from the study as a whole: Siglec-9 reportedly marks and regulates an effector memory CD8+ T-cell subset apparently accumulating in melanoma tumors.

The data were produced by immunoSEQ multiplex PCR, yet TCRdb's version contains in-frame clones alone and is incomplete. The sample holds tens of thousands of clones; 80% are singletons and the top ten take 5.8%. CDR3 length equals 13 residues. Trimming took off 0 bases at V and 7 bases at J, with 12 bases between the two ends. Germline CDR1 and CDR2: GTSNPN and SVGIG (reference sequence). This chain joins TRBV30 and TRBJ1-2, with D unclear. This TCR was sampled from a human donor in good health. Sequenced: Siglec-9- CD8+ T cells sorted from blood. DNA of the CDR3: TGTGCCTGGAGTGTACTTAGGGAATCTGGCTACACCTTC. Protein product: CAWSVLRESGYTF.